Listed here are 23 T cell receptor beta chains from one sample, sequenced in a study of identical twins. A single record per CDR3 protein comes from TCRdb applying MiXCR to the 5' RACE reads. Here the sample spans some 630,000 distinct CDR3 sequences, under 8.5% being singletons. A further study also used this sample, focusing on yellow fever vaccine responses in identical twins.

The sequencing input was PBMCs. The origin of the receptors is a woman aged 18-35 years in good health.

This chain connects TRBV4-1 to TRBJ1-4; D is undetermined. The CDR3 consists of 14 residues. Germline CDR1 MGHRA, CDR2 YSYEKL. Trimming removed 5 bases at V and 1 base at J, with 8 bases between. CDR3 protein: CASSGGGTNEKLFF. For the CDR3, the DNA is TGCGCCAGCAGCGGCGGAGGAACTAATGAAAAACTGTTTTTT.

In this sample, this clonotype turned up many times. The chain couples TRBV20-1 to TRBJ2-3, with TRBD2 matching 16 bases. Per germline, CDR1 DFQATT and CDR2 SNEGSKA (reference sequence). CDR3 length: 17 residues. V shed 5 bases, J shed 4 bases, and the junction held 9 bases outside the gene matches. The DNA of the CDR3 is TGCAGTGCTCGTCAGGGGACTAGCGGGAGGGCCGCAGATACGCAGTATTTT. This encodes CSARQGTSGRAADTQYF.

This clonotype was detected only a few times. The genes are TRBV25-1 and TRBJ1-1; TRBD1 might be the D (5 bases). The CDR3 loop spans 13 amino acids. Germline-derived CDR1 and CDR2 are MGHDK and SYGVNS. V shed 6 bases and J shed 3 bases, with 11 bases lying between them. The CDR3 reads CASSEGLHTEAFF. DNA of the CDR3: TGTGCCAGCAGCGAGGGGTTGCACACTGAAGCTTTCTTT.

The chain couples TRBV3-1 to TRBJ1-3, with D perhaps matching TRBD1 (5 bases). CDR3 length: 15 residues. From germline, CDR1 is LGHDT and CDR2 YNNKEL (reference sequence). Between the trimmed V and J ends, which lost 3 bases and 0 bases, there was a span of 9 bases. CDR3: CASSQGVPSGNTIYF. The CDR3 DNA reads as TGTGCCAGCAGCCAGGGGGTACCCTCTGGAAACACCATATATTTT. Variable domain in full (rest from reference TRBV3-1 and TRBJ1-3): DTAVSQTPKYLVTQMGNDKSIKCEQNLGHDTMYWYKQDSKKFLKIMFSYNNKELIINETVPNRFSPKSPDKAHLNLHINSLELGDSAVYFCASSQGVPSGNTIYFGEGSWLTVV.

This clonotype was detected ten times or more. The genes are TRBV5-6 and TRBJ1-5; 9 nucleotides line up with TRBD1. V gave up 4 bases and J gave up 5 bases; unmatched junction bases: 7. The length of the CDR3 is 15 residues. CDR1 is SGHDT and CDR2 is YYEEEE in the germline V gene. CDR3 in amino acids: CASSHTGGRHQPQHF. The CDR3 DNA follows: TGTGCCAGCAGCCACACAGGGGGCCGTCATCAGCCCCAGCATTTT.

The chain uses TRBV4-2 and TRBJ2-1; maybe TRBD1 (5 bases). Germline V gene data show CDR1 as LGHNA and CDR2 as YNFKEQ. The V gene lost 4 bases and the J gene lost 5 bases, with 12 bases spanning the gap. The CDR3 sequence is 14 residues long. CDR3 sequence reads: CASSPALGDNEQFF. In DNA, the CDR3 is TGTGCCAGCAGCCCAGCCCTAGGGGACAATGAGCAGTTCTTC.

The CDR3 bases are TGCAGCGTTGAATCGGGGGTAGGAAATACGCAGTATTTT. Translated, it gives CSVESGVGNTQYF. This chain links TRBV29-1 with TRBJ2-3; TRBD2 is a possible D gene (6 bases). Deletions cut 2 bases from V and 7 bases from J, with 13 bases between. The germline V gene encodes CDR1 SQVTM and CDR2 ANQGSEA. This CDR3 comprises 13 residues.

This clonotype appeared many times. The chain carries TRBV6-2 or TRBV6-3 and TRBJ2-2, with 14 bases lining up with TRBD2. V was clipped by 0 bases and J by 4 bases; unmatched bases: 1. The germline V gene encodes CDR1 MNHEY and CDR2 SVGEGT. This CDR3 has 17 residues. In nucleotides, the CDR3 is TGTGCCAGCAGTTACTCGGGGACTAGCGGGGGCACCGGGGAGCTGTTTTTT. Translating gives CASSYSGTSGGTGELFF.

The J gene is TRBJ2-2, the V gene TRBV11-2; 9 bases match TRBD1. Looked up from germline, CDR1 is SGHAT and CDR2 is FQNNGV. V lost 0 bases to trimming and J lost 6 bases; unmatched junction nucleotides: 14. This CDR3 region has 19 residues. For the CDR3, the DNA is TGTGCCAGCAGCTTAGACGGACAACGGACAGGGGAGTTGGCCGGGGAGCTGTTTTTT. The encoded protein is CASSLDGQRTGELAGELFF.

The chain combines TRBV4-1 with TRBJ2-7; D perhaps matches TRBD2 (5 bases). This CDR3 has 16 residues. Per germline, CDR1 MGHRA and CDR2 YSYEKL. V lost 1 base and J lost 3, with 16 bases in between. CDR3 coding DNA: TGCGCCAGCAGCCAAGGGGTGGGAGAGCTAGGCTACGAGCAGTACTTC. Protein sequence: CASSQGVGELGYEQYF.

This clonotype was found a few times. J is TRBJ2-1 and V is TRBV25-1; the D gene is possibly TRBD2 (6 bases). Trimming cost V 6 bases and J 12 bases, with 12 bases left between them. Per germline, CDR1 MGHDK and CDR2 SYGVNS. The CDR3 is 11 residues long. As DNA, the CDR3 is TGTGCCAGCAGGGAGGGTGTGGGGCAGTTCTTC. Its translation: CASREGVGQFF.

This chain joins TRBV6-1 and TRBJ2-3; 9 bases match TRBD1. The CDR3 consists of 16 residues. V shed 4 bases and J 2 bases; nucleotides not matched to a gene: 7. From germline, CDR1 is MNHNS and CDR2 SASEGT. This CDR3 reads CASSATGGRYTDTQYF. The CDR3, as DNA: TGTGCCAGCAGTGCGACAGGGGGGAGATACACAGATACGCAGTATTTT.

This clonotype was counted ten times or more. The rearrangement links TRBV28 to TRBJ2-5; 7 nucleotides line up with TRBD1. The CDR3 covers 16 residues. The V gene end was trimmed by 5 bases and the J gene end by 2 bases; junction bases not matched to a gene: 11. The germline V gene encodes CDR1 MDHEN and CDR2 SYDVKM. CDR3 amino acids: CASSQKTGKGQETQYF. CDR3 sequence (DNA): TGTGCCAGCAGTCAAAAGACAGGGAAGGGGCAAGAGACCCAGTACTTC.

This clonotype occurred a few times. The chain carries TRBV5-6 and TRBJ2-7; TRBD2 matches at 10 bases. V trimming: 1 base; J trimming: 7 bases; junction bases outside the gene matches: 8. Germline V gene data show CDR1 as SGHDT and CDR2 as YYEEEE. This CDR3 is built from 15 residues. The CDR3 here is CASSLYLAGVGEQYF. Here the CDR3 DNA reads TGTGCCAGCAGCTTGTACCTAGCGGGAGTTGGTGAGCAGTACTTC.

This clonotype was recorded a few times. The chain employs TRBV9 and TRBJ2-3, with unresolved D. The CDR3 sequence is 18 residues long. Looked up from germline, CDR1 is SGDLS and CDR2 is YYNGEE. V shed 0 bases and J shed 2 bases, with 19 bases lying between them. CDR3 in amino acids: CASSVGPPSRRYTDTQYF. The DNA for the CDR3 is TGTGCCAGCAGCGTAGGCCCCCCCAGCAGAAGATACACAGATACGCAGTATTTT.

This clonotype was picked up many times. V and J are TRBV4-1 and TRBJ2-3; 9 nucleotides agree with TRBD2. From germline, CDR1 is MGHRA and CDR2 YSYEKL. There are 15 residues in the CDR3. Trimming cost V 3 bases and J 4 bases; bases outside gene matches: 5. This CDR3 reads CASSHRTSDSDTQYF. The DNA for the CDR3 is TGCGCCAGCAGCCACCGGACTAGCGACTCAGATACGCAGTATTTT.

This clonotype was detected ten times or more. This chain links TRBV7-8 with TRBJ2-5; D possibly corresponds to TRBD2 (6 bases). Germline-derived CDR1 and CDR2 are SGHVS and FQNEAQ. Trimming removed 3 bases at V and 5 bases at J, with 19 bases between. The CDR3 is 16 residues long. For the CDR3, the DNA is TGTGCCAGCAGCTTCTCCGGGGGTATTAGTCAGGAGACCCAGTACTTC. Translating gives CASSFSGGISQETQYF.

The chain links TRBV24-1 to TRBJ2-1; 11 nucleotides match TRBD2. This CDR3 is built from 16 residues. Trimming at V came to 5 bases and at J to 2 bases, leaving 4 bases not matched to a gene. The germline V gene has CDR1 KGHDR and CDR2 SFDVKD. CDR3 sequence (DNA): TGTGCCACCAGTGGGGCGACTAGCGGGACCTACAATGAGCAGTTCTTC. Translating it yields CATSGATSGTYNEQFF.

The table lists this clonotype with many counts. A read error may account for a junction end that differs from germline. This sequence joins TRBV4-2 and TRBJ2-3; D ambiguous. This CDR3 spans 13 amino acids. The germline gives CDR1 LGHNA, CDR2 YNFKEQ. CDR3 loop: CASSQESTDTQYF. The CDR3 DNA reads TGCGCCAGCAGCCAAGAAAGCACAGATACGCAGTATTTT.

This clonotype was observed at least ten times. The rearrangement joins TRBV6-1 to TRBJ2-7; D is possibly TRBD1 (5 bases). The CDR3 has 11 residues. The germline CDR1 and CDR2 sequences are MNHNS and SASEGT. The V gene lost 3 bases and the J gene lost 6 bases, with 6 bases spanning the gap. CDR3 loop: CASSDRAEQYF. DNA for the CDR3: TGTGCCAGCAGTGACAGGGCCGAGCAGTACTTC.

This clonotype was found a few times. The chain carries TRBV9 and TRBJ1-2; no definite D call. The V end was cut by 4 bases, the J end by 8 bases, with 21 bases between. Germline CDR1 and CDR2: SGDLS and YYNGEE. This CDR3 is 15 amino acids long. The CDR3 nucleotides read TGTGCCAGCAGCTCAGACTCGGGTCCTCTTAGGGGCTACACCTTC. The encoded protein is CASSSDSGPLRGYTF.

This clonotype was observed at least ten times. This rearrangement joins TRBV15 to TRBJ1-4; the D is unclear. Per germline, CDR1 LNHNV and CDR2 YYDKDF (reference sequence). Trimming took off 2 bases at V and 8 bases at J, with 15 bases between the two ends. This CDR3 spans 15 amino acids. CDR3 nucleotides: TGTGCCACCAGCAGACGTTCGAGAGAGGGCGAAAAACTGTTTTTT. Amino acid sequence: CATSRRSREGEKLFF.

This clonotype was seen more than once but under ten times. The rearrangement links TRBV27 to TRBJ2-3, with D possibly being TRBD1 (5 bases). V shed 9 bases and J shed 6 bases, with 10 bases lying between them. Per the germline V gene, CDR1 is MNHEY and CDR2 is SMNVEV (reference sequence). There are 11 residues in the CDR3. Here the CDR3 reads CARWGPDTQYF. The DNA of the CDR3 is TGTGCCAGATGGGGCCCGGATACGCAGTATTTT.